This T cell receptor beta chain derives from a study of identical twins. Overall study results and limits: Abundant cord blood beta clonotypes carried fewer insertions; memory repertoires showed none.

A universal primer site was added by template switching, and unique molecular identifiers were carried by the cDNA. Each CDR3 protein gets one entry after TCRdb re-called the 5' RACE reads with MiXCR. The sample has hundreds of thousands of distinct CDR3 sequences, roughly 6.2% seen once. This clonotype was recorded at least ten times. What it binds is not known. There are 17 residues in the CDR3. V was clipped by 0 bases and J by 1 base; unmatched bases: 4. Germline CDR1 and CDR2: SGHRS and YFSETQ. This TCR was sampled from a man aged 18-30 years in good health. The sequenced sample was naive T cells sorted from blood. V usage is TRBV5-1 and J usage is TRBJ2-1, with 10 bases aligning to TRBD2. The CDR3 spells CASSLVPSGSSYNEQFF. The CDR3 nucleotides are TGCGCCAGCAGCTTGGTACCTAGCGGGAGTTCCTACAATGAGCAGTTCTTC.